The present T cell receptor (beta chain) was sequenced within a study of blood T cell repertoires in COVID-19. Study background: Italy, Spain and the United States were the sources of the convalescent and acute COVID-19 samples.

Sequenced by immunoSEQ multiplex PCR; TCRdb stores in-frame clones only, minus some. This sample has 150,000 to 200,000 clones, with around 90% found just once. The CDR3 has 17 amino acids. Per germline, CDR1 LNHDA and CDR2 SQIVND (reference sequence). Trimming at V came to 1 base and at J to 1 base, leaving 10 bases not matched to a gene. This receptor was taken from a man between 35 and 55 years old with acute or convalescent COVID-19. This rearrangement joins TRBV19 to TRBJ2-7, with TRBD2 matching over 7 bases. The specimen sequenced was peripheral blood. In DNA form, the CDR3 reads TGTGCCAGTAGTATAGCGGGCCTAGCGGCGGCATCCTACGAGCAGTACTTC. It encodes CASSIAGLAAASYEQYF.